The 13 T cell receptor beta chains presented below share a single source sample, sequenced in a study of response to subunit inactivated influenza vaccine. One entry per CDR3 protein, called by TCRdb with MiXCR from the RT-PCR reads. The sample records about 190,000 distinct CDR3 sequences, roughly an eighth being singletons. Sequenced material: CD8+ T cells sorted from PBMCs, taken approximately 5 days after vaccination. All receptors come from a man in his forties or fifties who received an inactivated influenza vaccine.

This clonotype was observed a few times. V and J are TRBV20-1 and TRBJ2-7; D remains unclear. The CDR3 runs to 14 residues. Between the trimmed V and J ends, which lost 0 bases and 2 bases, there was a span of 11 bases. In germline, CDR1 is DFQATT, CDR2 SNEGSKA (reference sequence). CDR3 sequence: CSARDFGLAYEQYF. DNA of the CDR3: TGCAGTGCTAGAGATTTTGGCCTAGCCTACGAGCAGTACTTC.

This clonotype was counted between two and nine times. The DNA for the CDR3 is TGTGCCAGCAGTTTCTCCCAATACAATGAGCAGTTCTTC. This sequence encodes CASSFSQYNEQFF. The gene calls are TRBV12-3 or TRBV12-4 and TRBJ2-1, with no clear D. The V gene lost 3 bases and the J gene lost 4 bases, with 7 bases spanning the gap. The CDR3 runs to 13 residues.

This clonotype was seen many times. The chain has TRBV7-2 and TRBJ2-7, with unresolved D. Per germline, CDR1 SGHTA and CDR2 FQGNSA. CDR3 length: 13 amino acids. V gave up 3 bases and J gave up 6 bases, with 12 bases separating them. CDR3 DNA: TGTGCCAGCAGCTTTTCCGGCCCAACCGAGCAGTACTTC. Its translation is CASSFSGPTEQYF.

This clonotype was picked up many times. The J gene is TRBJ2-1, the V gene TRBV29-1; D is unclear. The CDR3 is 15 amino acids. V dropped 1 base and J dropped 2 bases, with 12 bases sitting between them. Germline V CDR1 and CDR2: SQVTM, ANQGSEA. CDR3 nucleotides: TGCAGCGTTGAAGTAGGGAATTACGCCTACAATGAGCAGTTCTTC. Translating it yields CSVEVGNYAYNEQFF.

The chain carries TRBV15 and TRBJ2-2, with 14 bases that match TRBD2. Germline CDR1 and CDR2: LNHNV and YYDKDF (reference sequence). The CDR3 runs to 16 residues. The J segment lost 7 bases and the V segment lost 5 bases, leaving 6 bases of the junction unmatched. CDR3 nucleotide sequence: TGTGCCACCAGCCGGGGACTAGCGGGAGTTTACGGGGAGCTGTTTTTT. Translating gives CATSRGLAGVYGELFF. Variable domain in full (rest from reference TRBV15 and TRBJ2-2): DAMVIQNPRYQVTQFGKPVTLSCSQTLNHNVMYWYQQKSSQAPKLLFHYYDKDFNNEADTPDNFQSRRPNTSFCFLDIRSPGLGDTAMYLCATSRGLAGVYGELFFGEGSRLTVL.

There are a few counts of this clonotype. J is TRBJ2-7 and V is TRBV2; maybe TRBD1 (5 bases). From germline, CDR1 is SNHLY and CDR2 FYNNEI. This CDR3 comprises 13 residues. Trimming left V 4 bases short and J 3 bases short, with 10 bases between. The CDR3 DNA is TGTGCCAGCAGTGGCAGGGAAAGCTACGAGCAGTACTTC. It is translated as CASSGRESYEQYF.

CDR3: CSARAYNKNIQYF. Here the CDR3 DNA reads TGCAGTGCTAGGGCTTATAACAAAAACATTCAGTACTTC. V is TRBV20-1 and J is TRBJ2-4; unclear D gene. The V gene's germline CDR1 is DFQATT and CDR2 SNEGSKA (reference sequence). The CDR3 loop spans 13 amino acids. V was clipped by 3 bases and J by 3 bases, with 9 bases between them.

Only a few counts were recorded for this clonotype. The chain recombines TRBV12-3 or TRBV12-4 with TRBJ2-5; perhaps TRBD1 as D (6 bases). The V and J ends lost 7 bases and 2 bases respectively, with 14 bases between them. This CDR3 is built from 14 residues. The CDR3: CASNTGTLQETQYF. CDR3 sequence (DNA): TGTGCCAGCAATACCGGGACATTACAAGAGACCCAGTACTTC.

This clonotype was picked up a small number of times. The chain employs TRBV9 and TRBJ2-5; tentatively, D is TRBD2 (6 bases). This CDR3 region has 14 residues. Per germline, CDR1 SGDLS and CDR2 YYNGEE. V lost 1 base, J lost 3 bases, and 10 bases lay in between. The CDR3 reads CASSVLSGEETQYF. CDR3 coding DNA: TGTGCCAGCAGCGTATTATCGGGAGAAGAGACCCAGTACTTC. The full variable domain, rest sourced from reference TRBV9 and TRBJ2-5, is DSGVTQTPKHLITATGQRVTLRCSPRSGDLSVYWYQQSLDQGLQFLIQYYNGEERAKGNILERFSAQQFPDLHSELNLSSLELGDSALYFCASSVLSGEETQYFGPGTRLLVL.

The V gene is TRBV29-1, the J gene TRBJ2-1; 10 nucleotides agree with TRBD1. In germline, CDR1 is SQVTM, CDR2 ANQGSEA. CDR3 length equals 16 residues. V shed 1 base, J shed 3 bases, and the junction held 6 bases outside the gene matches. Here the CDR3 DNA reads TGCAGCGTTGAAGCAGCAGACAGGGGGCTCTACAATGAGCAGTTCTTC. Translating it yields CSVEAADRGLYNEQFF.

The V gene is TRBV28, the J gene TRBJ2-5; unclear D gene. CDR3 length equals 14 residues. From germline, CDR1 is MDHEN and CDR2 SYDVKM. V shed 4 bases and J shed 2 bases, with 11 bases lying between them. Written as DNA, the CDR3 is TGTGCCAGCAGTTCCTGGACGGATCAAGAGACCCAGTACTTC. Protein: CASSSWTDQETQYF.

Only a few counts were recorded for this clonotype. This chain joins TRBV11-2 and TRBJ2-7, with a possible D match to TRBD2 (7 bases). This CDR3 has 15 amino acids. CDR1 is SGHAT and CDR2 is FQNNGV in the germline V gene. V was pared by 7 bases and J by 0 bases, with 16 bases between. DNA of the CDR3: TGTGCCAGCAACCCCGGCGGGGGCTTCTCCTACGAGCAGTACTTC. Protein: CASNPGGGFSYEQYF. The variable domain in full, with the rest retrieved from reference TRBV11-2 and TRBJ2-7, is EAGVAQSPRYKIIEKRQSVAFWCNPISGHATLYWYQQILGQGPKLLIQFQNNGVVDDSQLPKDRFSAERLKGVDSTLKIQPAKLEDSAVYLCASNPGGGFSYEQYFGPGTRLTVT.

This clonotype was seen many times. The chain couples TRBV29-1 to TRBJ2-7; D may be TRBD2 (6 bases). The CDR3 runs 13 residues. Trimming pared 2 bases from V and 2 bases from J, leaving 10 bases between. CDR1 and CDR2 from the germline V gene are SQVTM and ANQGSEA. The CDR3 region is CSVESSVAYEQYF. The CDR3 DNA is TGCAGCGTTGAATCTAGCGTGGCCTACGAGCAGTACTTC.